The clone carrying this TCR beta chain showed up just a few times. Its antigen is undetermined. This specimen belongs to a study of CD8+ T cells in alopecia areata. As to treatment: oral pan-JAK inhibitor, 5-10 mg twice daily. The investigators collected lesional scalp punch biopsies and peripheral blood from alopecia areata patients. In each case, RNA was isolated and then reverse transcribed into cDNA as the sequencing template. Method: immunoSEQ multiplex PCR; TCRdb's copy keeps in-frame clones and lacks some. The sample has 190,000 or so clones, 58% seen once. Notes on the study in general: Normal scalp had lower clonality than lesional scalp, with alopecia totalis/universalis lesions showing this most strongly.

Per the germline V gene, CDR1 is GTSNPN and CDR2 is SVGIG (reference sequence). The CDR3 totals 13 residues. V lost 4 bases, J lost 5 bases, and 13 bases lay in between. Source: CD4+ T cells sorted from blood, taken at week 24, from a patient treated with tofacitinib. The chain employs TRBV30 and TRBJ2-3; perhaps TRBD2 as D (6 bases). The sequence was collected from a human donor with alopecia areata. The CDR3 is CAWTWRAQDTQYF. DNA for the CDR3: TGTGCCTGGACCTGGAGGGCGCAAGATACGCAGTATTTT.